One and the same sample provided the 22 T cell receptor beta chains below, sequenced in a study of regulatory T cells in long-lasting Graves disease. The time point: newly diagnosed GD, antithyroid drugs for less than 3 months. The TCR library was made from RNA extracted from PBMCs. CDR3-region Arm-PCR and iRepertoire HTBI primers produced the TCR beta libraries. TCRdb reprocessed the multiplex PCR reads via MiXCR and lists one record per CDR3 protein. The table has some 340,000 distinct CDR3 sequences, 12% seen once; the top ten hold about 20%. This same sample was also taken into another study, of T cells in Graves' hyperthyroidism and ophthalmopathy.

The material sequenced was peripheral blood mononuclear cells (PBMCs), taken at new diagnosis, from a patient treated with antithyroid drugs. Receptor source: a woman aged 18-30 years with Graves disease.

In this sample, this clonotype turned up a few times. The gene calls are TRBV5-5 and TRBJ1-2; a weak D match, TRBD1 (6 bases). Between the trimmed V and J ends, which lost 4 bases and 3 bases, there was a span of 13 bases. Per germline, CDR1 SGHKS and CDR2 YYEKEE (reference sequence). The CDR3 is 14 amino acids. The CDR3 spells CASSPRTEDYGYTF. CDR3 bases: TGTGCCAGCAGCCCACGGACAGAAGACTATGGCTACACCTTC.

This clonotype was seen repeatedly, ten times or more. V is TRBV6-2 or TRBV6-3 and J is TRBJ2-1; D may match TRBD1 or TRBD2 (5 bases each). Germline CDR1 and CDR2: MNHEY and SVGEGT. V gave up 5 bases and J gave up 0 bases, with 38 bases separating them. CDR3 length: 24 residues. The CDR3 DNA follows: TGTGCCAGCAGTAAAAGGTTCGGGAAGACTTATGATGAGGGGCGGTCGAGCTCCTACAATGAGCAGTTCTTC. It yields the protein CASSKRFGKTYDEGRSSSYNEQFF.

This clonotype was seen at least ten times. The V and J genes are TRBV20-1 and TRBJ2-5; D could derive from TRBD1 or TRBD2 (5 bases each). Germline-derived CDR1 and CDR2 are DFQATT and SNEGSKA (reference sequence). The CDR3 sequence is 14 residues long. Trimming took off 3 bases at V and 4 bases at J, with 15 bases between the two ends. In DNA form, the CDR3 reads TGCAGTGCTAGTCAGAGAGGGGTAGGAGAGACCCAGTACTTC. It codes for CSASQRGVGETQYF.

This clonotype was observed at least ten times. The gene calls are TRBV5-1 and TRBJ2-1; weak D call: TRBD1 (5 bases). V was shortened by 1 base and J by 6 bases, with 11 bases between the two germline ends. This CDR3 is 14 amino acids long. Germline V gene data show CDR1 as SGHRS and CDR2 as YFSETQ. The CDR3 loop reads CASSLWGRFNEQFF. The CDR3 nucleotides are TGCGCCAGCAGCTTGTGGGGCCGATTCAATGAGCAGTTCTTC. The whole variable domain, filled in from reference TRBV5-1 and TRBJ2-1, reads KAGVTQTPRYLIKTRGQQVTLSCSPISGHRSVSWYQQTPGQGLQFLFEYFSETQRNKGNFPGRFSGRQFSNSRSEMNVSTLELGDSALYLCASSLWGRFNEQFFGPGTRLTVL.

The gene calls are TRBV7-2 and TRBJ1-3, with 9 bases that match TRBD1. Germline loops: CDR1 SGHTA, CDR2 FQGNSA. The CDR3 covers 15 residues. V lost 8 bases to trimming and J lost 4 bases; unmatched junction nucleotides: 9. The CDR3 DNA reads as TGTGCCAGCCGGGACAGGGCAACGGGCGGAAACACCATATATTTT. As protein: CASRDRATGGNTIYF.

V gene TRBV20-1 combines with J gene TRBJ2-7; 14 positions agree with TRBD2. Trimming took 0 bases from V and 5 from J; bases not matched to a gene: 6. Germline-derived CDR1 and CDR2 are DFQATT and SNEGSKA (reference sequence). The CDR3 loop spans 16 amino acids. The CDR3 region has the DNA TGCAGTGCTAGAGATGTGGGGACTAGCGGGAGCGACGAGCAGTACTTC. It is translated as CSARDVGTSGSDEQYF.

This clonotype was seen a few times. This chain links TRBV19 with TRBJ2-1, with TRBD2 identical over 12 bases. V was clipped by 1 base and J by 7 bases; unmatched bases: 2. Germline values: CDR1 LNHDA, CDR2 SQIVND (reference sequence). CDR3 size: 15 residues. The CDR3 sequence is CASSIASGGVNEQFF. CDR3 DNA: TGTGCCAGTAGTATAGCTAGCGGGGGGGTAAATGAGCAGTTCTTC. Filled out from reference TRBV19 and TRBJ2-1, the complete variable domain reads DGGITQSPKYLFRKEGQNVTLSCEQNLNHDAMYWYRQDPGQGLRLIYYSQIVNDFQKGDIAEGYSVSREKKESFPLTVTSAQKNPTAFYLCASSIASGGVNEQFFGPGTRLTVL.

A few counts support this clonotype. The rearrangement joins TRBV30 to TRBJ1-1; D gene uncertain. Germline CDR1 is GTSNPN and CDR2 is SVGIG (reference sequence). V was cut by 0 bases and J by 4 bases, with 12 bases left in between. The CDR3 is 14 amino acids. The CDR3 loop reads CAWSVPWRATEAFF. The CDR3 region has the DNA TGTGCCTGGAGTGTTCCTTGGCGGGCCACTGAAGCTTTCTTT.

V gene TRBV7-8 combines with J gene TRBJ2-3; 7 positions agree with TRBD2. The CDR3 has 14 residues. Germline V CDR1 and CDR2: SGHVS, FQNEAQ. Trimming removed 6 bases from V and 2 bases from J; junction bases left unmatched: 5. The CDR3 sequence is CASRYRGDTDTQYF. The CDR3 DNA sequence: TGTGCCAGCAGGTACCGGGGGGACACAGATACGCAGTATTTT.

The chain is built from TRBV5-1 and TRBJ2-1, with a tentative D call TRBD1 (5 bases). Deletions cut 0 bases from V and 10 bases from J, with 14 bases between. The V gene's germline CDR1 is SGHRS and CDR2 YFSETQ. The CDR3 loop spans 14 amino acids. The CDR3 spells CASSLDQGPWEQFF. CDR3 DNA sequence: TGCGCCAGCAGCTTGGATCAGGGCCCTTGGGAGCAGTTCTTC.

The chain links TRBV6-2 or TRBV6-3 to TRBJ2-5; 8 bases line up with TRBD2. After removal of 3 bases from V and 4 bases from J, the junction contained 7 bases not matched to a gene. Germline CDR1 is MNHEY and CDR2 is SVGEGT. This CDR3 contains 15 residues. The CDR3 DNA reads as TGTGCCAGCAGTTATTGGGAAGCGGGGGTAGAGACCCAGTACTTC. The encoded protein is CASSYWEAGVETQYF.

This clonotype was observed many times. CDR3 amino acids: CASSPSTRYNEQFF. CDR3 DNA sequence: TGTGCCAGCAGTCCTTCTACGCGCTACAATGAGCAGTTCTTC. J is TRBJ2-1 and V is TRBV12-3 or TRBV12-4, with unresolved D. Trimming left V 5 bases short and J 3 bases short, with 11 bases between. The CDR3 spans 14 residues.

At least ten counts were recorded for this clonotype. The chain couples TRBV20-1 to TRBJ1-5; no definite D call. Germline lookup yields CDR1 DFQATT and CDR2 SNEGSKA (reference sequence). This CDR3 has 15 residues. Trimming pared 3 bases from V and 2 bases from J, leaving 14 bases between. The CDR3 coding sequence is TGCAGTGCTAGTTTCTGGGCAACAGGCAATCAGCCCCAGCATTTT. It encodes CSASFWATGNQPQHF.

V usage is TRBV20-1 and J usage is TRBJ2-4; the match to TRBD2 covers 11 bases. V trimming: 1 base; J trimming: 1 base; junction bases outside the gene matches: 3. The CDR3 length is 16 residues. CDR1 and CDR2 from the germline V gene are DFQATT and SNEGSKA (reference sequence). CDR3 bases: TGCAGTGCTAGAGCTAGCGGGGGGACCGCCAAAAACATTCAGTACTTC. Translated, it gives CSARASGGTAKNIQYF.

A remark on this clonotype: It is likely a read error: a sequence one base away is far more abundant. CDR3 loop: CASSFTYPRPGAQGTQYF. DNA for the CDR3: TGTGCCAGCAGTTTCACCTATCCGCGGCCGGGGGCCCAAGGGACCCAGTACTTC. The gene calls are TRBV28 and TRBJ2-1; TRBD1 or TRBD2 may be the D gene (6 bases each). The assigned J gene may be wrong: the sequence end matches TRBJ2-5 better. The CDR3 sequence is 18 residues long. In germline, CDR1 is MDHEN, CDR2 SYDVKM.

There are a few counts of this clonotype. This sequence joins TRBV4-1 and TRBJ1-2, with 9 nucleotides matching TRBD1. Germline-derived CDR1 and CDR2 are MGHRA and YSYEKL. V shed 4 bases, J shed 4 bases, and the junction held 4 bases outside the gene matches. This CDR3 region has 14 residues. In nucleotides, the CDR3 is TGCGCCAGCAGCCGACAGACAGGGGGCTATGGCTACACCTTC. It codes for CASSRQTGGYGYTF.

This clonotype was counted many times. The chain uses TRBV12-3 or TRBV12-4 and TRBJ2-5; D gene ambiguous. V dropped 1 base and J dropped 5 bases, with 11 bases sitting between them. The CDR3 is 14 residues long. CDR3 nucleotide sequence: TGTGCCAGCAGTTTAGTTTCCAGGCCGGAGACCCAGTACTTC. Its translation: CASSLVSRPETQYF.

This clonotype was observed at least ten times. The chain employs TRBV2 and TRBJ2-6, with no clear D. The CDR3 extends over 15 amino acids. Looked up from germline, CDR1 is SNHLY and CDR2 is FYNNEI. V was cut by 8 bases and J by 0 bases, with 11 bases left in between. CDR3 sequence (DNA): TGTGCCAGCGCCCCCTATAACTCTGGGGCCAACGTCCTGACTTTC. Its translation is CASAPYNSGANVLTF.

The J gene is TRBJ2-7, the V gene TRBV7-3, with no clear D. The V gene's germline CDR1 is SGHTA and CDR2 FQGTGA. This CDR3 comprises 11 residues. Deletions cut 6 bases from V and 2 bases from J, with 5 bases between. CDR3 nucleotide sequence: TGTGCCAGCAGTCCCCCCTACGAGCAGTACTTC. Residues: CASSPPYEQYF.

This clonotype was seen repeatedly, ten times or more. The CDR3, as DNA: TGTGCCGGGGGAGGTGTTGAAAAACTGTTTTTT. Encoded protein: CAGGGVEKLFF. The chain has TRBV28 and TRBJ1-4; tentatively, D is TRBD1 (5 bases). The CDR3 consists of 11 residues. CDR1 and CDR2 (germline): MDHEN, SYDVKM. Trimming removed 11 bases from V and 7 bases from J, with 11 bases in between.

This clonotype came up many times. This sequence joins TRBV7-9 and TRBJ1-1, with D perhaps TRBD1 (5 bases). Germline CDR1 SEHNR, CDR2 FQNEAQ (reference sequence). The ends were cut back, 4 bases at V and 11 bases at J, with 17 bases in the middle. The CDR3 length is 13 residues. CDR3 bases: TGTGCCAGCAGCTCCCTACAGGAGGTTCAGGCTTTCTTT. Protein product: CASSSLQEVQAFF.

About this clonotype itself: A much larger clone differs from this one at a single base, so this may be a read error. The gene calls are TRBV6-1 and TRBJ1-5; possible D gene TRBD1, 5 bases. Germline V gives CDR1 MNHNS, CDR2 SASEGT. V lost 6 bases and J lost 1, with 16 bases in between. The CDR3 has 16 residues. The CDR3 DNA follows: TGTGCCAGCAGCGCTACACCGACAGTAAGCAATCAGCCCCAGCATTTT. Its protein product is CASSATPTVSNQPQHF.